This T cell receptor (beta chain) was captured in a study of blood T cell repertoires in COVID-19. Assay: immunoSEQ multiplex PCR; the TCRdb copy retains only in-frame clones and omits some. The repertoire holds around 150,000 clones, with roughly four fifths as singletons. Two consecutive negative NP/OP PCR tests, clearance, or resolved symptoms defined Cohort 3 recovery. Trimming shortened V by 0 bases and J by 6 bases, and 10 bases separated the two germline ends. The germline gives CDR1 KGHDR, CDR2 SFDVKD. This CDR3 contains 15 residues. This chain uses TRBV24-1 with TRBJ2-2, with D possibly TRBD1 on 5 matching bases. The TCR comes from a man aged 50-59 years who had recovered from COVID-19. Material for sequencing was PBMCs or T cells enriched from blood (not recorded which). For the CDR3, the DNA is TGTGCCACCAGTGATTTGCAAAGGGGCCCCGGGGAGCTGTTTTTT. This translates into CATSDLQRGPGELFF.